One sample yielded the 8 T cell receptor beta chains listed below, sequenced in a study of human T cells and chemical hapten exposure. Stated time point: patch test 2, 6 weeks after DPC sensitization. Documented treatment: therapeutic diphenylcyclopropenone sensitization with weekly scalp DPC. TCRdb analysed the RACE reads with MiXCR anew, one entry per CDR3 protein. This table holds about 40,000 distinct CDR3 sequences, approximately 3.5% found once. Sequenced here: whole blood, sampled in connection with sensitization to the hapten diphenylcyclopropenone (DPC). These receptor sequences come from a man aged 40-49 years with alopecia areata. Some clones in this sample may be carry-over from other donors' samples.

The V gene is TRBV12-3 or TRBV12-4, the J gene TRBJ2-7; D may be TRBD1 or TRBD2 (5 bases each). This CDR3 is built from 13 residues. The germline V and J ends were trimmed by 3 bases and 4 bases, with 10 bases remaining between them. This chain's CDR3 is CASSLSREYEQYF. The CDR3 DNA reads TGTGCCAGCAGTTTGAGCAGGGAGTACGAGCAGTACTTC.

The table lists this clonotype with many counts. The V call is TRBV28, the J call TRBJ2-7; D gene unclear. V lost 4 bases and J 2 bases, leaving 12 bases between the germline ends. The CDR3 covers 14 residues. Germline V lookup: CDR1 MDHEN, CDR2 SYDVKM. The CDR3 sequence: CASSYSGPPYEQYF. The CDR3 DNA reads TGTGCCAGCAGTTACAGTGGGCCCCCCTACGAGCAGTACTTC.

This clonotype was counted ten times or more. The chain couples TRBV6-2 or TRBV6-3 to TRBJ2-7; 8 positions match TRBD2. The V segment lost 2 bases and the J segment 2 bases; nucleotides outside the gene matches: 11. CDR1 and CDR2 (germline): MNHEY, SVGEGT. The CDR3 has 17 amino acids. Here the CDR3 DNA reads TGTGCCAGCAGTTACGACTTGCGGGAGGATCCCCCCTACGAGCAGTACTTC. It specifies CASSYDLREDPPYEQYF.

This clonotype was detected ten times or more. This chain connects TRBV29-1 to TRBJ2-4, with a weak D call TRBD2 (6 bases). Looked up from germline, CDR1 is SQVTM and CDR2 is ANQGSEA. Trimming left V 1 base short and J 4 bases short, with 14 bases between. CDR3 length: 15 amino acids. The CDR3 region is CSVEGRERWKNIQYF. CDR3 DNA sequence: TGCAGCGTTGAAGGACGGGAGAGGTGGAAAAACATTCAGTACTTC. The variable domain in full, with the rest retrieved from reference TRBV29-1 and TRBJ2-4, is SAVISQKPSRDICQRGTSLTIQCQVDSQVTMMFWYRQQPGQSLTLIATANQGSEATYESGFVIDKFPISRPNLTFSTLTVSNMSPEDSSIYLCSVEGRERWKNIQYFGAGTRLSVL.

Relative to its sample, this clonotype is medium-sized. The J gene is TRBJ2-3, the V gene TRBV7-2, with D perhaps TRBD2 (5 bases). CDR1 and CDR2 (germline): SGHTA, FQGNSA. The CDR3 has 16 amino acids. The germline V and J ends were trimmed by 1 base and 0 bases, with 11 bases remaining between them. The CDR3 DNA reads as TGTGCCAGCAGCTTAGAGGGCAGGACTAGCACAGATACGCAGTATTTT. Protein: CASSLEGRTSTDTQYF.

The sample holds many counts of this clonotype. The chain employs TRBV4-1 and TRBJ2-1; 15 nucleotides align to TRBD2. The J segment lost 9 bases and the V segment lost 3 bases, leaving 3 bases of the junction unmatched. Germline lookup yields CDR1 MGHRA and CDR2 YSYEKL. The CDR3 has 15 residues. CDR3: CASSQAGLAGGEQFF. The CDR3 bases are TGCGCCAGCAGCCAGGCGGGACTAGCGGGAGGTGAGCAGTTCTTC.

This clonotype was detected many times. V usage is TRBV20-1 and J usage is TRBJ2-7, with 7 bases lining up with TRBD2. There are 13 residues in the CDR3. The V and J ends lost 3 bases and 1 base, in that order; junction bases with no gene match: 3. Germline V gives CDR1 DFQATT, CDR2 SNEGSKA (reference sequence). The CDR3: CSASWGGSYEQYF. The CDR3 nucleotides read TGCAGTGCTAGCTGGGGGGGTTCCTACGAGCAGTACTTC.

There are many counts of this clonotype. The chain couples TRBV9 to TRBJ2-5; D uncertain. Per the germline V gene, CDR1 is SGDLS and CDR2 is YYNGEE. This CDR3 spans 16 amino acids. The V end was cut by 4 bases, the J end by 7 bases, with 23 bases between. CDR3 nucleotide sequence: TGTGCCAGCAGCCCCCGGAGTCCCACCACAAGTGGGACCCAGTACTTC. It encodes CASSPRSPTTSGTQYF.